This T cell receptor beta chain is drawn from a study of T-cell reconstitution after alpha-beta-depleted transplantation in children. This clonotype was seen only a few times. Antigen specificity is unknown. Unique molecular identifiers were used to barcode this TCRbeta library. TCRdb re-called the PCR reads through MiXCR, storing one row per CDR3 protein. The sample shows 800,000 to 1,000,000 distinct CDR3 sequences, around 30% of them seen only once. Study results and caveats: Where some patients showed high TCRbeta diversity at day 60, it came from recipient T cells and thymic progenitors that had survived. One year post-transplant, T-cell counts and diversity were largely derived from T cells produced anew. Where alpha-beta T cells came from about two months after transplant was reportedly several hundred expanded graft clones.

V dropped 6 bases and J dropped 0 bases, with 15 bases sitting between them. The CDR3 extends over 16 amino acids. Germline lookup yields CDR1 MNHNS and CDR2 SASEGT. The chain is built from TRBV6-1 and TRBJ2-1; weak D call: TRBD2 (6 bases). The sequence was obtained from a boy younger than two who had a stem cell transplant for SCID, so the T cells may come from the graft donor. This specimen consisted of PBMCs, mostly from graft donor cells, obtained 360 days after TCRalphabeta/CD19-depleted stem cell transplant. CDR3 region: CASSRSPGLSYNEQFF. The CDR3 DNA reads TGTGCCAGCAGCCGATCACCGGGACTCTCCTACAATGAGCAGTTCTTC.